This TCR beta chain was found in a study of cytomegalovirus exposure and HLA in healthy donors. Study-level results: Analyses of presence/absence relied on an assumption of roughly uniform sequencing depth across donors.

Concerning this clone itself: The target antigen is unknown.

Both 60 Vbeta primers and 13 Jbeta primers went into the PCR. Some clones are missing from TCRdb's copy, which holds only in-frame ones; the method was immunoSEQ multiplex PCR. The table shows about 100,000 clones, with 60% to 80% occurring only once. CDR1 is LGHNA and CDR2 is YNFKEQ in the germline V gene. This CDR3 region has 16 residues. J gave up 5 bases and V 0 bases, and 6 bases lay outside the gene matches. The chain is built from TRBV4-2 and TRBJ1-2; 10 nucleotides line up with TRBD1. This TCR was recovered from a woman aged 55-69 years in good health and CMV-seropositive. Sequenced sample: PBMCs. The CDR3 here is CASSQDPDRGRYGYTF. The CDR3 DNA reads as TGTGCCAGCAGCCAAGACCCGGACAGGGGGAGGTATGGCTACACCTTC.